The clone carrying this T cell receptor beta chain appeared a few times. No antigen is known for it. The data were taken from a study of human T cells and chemical hapten exposure. Study information: Alopecia areata, totalis or universalis affected patients who were mostly female.

The CDR3 length is 15 residues. V shed 5 bases, J shed 7 bases, and the junction held 13 bases outside the gene matches. Germline CDR1 reads SGDLS; CDR2 reads YYNGEE. The time point is: pre-sensitization, week 0. Treatment here: therapeutic diphenylcyclopropenone sensitization with weekly scalp DPC. Study-wide results and caveats: TCRs above 1 in 1000 frequency stayed constant with DPC sensitization. Expanded TCRs were compared with controls, and the expanded TCRs formed significantly more large CDR3 similarity clusters.

Individual cDNA molecules in this library carried unique molecular identifiers. TCRdb re-derived calls from the RACE reads in MiXCR, one entry per CDR3 protein. The sample lists about 120,000 distinct CDR3 sequences, around an eighth seen once, with around 2.8% in the top ten. The sequence was obtained from a woman aged 18-29 years with alopecia areata. Some clones in this sample may be carry-over from other donors' samples. The specimen was whole blood, collected in connection with sensitization to the hapten diphenylcyclopropenone (DPC). This chain connects TRBV9 to TRBJ1-2; 8 bases are a match to TRBD1. The chain's CDR3 is CASRHPYRGKGGYTF. CDR3 sequence (DNA): TGTGCCAGCAGACACCCATACAGGGGGAAGGGTGGCTACACCTTC.